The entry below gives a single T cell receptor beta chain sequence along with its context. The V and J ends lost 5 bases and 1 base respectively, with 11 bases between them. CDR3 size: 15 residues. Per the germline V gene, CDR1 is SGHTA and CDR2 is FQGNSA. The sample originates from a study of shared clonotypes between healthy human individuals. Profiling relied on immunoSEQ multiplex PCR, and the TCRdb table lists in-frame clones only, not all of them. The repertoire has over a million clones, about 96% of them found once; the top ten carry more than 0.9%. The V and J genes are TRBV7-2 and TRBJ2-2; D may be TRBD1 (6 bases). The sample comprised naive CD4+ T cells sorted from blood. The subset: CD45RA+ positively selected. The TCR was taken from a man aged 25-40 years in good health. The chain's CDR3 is CASSKGTLNTGELFF. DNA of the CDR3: TGTGCCAGCAGCAAAGGGACATTGAACACCGGGGAGCTGTTTTTT.